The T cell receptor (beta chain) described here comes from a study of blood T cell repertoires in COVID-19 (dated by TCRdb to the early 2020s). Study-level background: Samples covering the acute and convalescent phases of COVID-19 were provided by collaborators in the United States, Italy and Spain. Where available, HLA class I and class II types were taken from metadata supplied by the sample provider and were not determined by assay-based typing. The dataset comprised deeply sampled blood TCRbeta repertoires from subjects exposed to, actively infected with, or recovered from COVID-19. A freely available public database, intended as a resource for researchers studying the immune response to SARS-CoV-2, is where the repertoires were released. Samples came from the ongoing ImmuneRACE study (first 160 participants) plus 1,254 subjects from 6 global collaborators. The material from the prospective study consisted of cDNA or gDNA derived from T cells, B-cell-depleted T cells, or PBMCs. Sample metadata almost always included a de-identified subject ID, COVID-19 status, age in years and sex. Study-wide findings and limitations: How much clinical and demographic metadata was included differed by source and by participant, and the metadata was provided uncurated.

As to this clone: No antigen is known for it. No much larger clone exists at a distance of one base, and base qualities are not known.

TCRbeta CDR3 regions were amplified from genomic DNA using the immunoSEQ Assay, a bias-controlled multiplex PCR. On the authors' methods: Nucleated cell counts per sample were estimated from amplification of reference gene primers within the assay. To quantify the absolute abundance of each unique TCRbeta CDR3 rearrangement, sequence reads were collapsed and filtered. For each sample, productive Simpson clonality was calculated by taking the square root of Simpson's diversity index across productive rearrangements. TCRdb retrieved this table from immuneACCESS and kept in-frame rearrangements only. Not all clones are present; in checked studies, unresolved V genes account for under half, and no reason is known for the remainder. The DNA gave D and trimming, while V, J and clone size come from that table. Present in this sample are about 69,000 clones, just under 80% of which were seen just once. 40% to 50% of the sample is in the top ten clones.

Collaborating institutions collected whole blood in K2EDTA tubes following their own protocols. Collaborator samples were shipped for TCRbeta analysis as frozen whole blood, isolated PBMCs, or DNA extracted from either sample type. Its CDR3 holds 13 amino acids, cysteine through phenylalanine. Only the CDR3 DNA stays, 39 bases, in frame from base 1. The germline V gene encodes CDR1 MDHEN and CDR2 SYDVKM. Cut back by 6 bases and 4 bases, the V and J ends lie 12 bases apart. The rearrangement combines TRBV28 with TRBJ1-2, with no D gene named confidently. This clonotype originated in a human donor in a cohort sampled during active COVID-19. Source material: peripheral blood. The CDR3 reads CASSMPGPYGYTF. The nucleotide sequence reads TGTGCCAGCAGCATGCCGGGTCCCTATGGCTACACCTTC.